This T cell receptor (beta chain) was sequenced for a study of CXCR3-negative and CXCR3-positive naive CD8 T cells. About the research overall: A total of 110 million to 150 million TRB reads was generated, with about 1.5 +/- 0.3 million per library. Whole-study findings and limits: Naive subsets had comparable surface CD5, so TRB CDR3 properties gauged TCR strength. Hydrophobicity of TRB CDR3s was greater in CXCR3-positive naive cells than in CXCR3-negative naive cells. Memory, not naive, CXCR3-negative and CXCR3-positive cells differed in TRBV-TRBJ usage.

Comments on this clonotype: Its antigen is not identified.

Researchers sorted approximately 290,000 cells of each CD8+ T cell subset in triplicate. The CDR3 sequence is 16 residues long. The TRB cDNA libraries were prepared by 5' RACE with UMI labels. TCRdb reprocessed the 5' RACE reads and reports one entry per CDR3 protein, with no DNA. The sample has about 120,000 distinct CDR3 sequences, and its top ten clones hold 0.36%. The sample was naive CXCR3+ CD8+ T cells from blood. Subset reported: CD45RO-CCR7+CD27+CD95- naive CD8+ T cells expressing CXCR3 (TNR3+). This sequence was found in a human donor in good health. Some clones in this sample may be carry-over from other donors' samples. J is TRBJ1-5 and V is TRBV23-1; absent DNA, TCRdb's TRBD1 call cannot be checked. TRBV23-1 is treated as an ORF (open reading frame) with a function not yet certain. CDR3 in amino acids: CASSPWGGHSNQPQHF.